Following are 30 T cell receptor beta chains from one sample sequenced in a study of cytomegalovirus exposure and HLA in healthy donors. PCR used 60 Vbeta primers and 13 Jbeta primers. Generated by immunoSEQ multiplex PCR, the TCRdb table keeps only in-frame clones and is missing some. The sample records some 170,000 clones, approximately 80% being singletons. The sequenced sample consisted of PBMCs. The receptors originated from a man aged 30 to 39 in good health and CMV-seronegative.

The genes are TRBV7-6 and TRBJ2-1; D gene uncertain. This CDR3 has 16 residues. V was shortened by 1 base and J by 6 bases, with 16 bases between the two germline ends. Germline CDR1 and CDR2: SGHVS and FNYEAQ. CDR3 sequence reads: CASSLGLAAVPNEQFF. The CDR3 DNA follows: TGTGCCAGCAGCTTAGGGTTAGCAGCCGTACCCAATGAGCAGTTCTTC.

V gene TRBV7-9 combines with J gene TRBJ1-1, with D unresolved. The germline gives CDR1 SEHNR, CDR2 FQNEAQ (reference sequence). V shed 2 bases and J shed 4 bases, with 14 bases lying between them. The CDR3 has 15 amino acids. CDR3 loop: CASSLPQQRVTEAFF. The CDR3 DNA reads TGTGCCAGCAGCTTACCCCAACAGAGAGTCACTGAAGCTTTCTTT.

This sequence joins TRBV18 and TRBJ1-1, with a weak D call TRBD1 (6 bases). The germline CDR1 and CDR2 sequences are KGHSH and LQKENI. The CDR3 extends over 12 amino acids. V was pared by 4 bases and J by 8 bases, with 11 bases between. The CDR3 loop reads CASSQPTGEAFF. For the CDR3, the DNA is TGTGCCAGCTCACAACCTACAGGGGAAGCTTTCTTT. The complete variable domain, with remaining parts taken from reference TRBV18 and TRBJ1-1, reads NAGVMQNPRHLVRRRGQEARLRCSPMKGHSHVYWYRQLPEEGLKFMVYLQKENIIDESGMPKERFSAEFPKEGPSILRIQQVVRGDSAAYFCASSQPTGEAFFGQGTRLTVV.

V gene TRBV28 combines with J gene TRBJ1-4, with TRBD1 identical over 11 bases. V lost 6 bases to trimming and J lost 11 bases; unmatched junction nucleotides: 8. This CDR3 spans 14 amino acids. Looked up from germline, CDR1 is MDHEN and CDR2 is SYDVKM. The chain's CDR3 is CASRFRDRGMKLFF. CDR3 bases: TGTGCCAGCAGATTCCGGGACAGGGGGATGAAACTGTTTTTT.

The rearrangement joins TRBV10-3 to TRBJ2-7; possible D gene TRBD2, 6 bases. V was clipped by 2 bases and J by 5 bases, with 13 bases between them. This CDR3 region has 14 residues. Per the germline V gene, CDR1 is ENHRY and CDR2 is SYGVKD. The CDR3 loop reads CAISEPPGENEQYF. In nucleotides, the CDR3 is TGTGCCATCAGTGAGCCCCCGGGGGAGAACGAGCAGTACTTC.

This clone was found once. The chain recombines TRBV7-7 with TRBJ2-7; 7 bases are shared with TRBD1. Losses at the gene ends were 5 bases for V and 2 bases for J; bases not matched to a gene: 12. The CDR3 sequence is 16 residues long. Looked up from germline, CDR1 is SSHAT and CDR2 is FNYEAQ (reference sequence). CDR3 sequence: CASSPLTGWPPYEQYF. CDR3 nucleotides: TGTGCCAGCAGCCCTCTGACAGGGTGGCCTCCCTACGAGCAGTACTTC.

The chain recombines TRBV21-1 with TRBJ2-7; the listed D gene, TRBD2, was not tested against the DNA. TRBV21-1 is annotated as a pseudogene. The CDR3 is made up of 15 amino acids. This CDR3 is CASSKETAAGSEQYF. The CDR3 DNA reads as TGTGCCAGCAGCAAAGAGACAGCGGCGGGGAGCGAGCAGTACTTC.

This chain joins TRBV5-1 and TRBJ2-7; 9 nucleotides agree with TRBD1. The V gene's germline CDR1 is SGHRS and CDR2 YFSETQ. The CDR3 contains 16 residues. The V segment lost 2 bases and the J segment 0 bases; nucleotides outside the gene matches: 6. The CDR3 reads CASSLQQGASSYEQYF. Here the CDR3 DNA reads TGCGCCAGCAGCTTACAACAGGGGGCGAGCTCCTACGAGCAGTACTTC.

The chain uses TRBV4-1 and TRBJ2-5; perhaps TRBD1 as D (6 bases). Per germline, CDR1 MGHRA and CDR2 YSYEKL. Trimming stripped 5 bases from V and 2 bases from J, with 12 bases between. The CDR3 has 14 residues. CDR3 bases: TGCGCCAGCAGCGGTCCGGGGACACAAGAGACCCAGTACTTC. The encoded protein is CASSGPGTQETQYF.

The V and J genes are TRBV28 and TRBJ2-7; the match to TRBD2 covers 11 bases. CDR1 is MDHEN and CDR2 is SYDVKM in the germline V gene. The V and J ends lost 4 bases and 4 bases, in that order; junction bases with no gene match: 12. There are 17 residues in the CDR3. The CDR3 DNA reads TGTGCCAGCAGTTCCCCATACGAACTAGCGGGGGCTTACGAGCAGTACTTC. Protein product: CASSSPYELAGAYEQYF.

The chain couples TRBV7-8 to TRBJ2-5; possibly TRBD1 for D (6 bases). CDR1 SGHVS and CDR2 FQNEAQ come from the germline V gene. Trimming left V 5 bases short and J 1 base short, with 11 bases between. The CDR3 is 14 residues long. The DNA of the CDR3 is TGTGCCAGCAGCCGTCGGACAGCCCAAGAGACCCAGTACTTC. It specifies CASSRRTAQETQYF.

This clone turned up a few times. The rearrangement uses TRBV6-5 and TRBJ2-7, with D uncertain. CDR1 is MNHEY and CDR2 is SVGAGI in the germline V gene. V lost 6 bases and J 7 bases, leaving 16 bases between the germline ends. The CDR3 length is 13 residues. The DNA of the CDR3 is TGTGCCAGCAGCAGTTCTCGCTCGCGGGAGCAGTACTTC. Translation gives CASSSSRSREQYF.

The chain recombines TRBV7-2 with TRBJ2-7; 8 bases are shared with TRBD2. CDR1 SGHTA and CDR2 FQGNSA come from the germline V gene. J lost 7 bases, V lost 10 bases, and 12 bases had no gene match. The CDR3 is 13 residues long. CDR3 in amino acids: CATAREGLWEQYF. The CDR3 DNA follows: TGTGCCACCGCCCGGGAGGGTCTGTGGGAGCAGTACTTC. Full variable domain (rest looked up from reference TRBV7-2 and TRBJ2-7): GAGVSQSPSNKVTEKGKDVELRCDPISGHTALYWYRQSLGQGLEFLIYFQGNSAPDKSGLPSDRFSAERTGGSVSTLTIQRTQQEDSAVYLCATAREGLWEQYFGPGTRLTVT.

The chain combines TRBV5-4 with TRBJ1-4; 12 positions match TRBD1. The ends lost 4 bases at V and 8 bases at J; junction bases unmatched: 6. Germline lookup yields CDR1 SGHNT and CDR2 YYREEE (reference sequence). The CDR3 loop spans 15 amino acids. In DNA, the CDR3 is TGTGCCAGCAGCACCGGGACAGGGGGCGAAGAAAAACTGTTTTTT. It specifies CASSTGTGGEEKLFF.

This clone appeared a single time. CDR3 DNA sequence: TGTGCCAGCAGGGAACAGGGGGCTGTAGGTGGCTACACCTTC. Its protein is CASREQGAVGGYTF. This sequence joins TRBV6-4 and TRBJ1-2, with TRBD1 matching 9 bases. Germline V gene data show CDR1 as MRHNA and CDR2 as SNTAGT. The CDR3 is 14 residues long. Trimming removed 6 bases from V and 7 bases from J; junction bases left unmatched: 9.

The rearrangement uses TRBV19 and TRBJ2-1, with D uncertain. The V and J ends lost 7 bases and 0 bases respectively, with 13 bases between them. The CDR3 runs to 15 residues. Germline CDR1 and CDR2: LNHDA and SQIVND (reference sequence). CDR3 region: CASTPGTLSYNEQFF. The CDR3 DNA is TGTGCCAGTACTCCAGGCACCCTCTCCTACAATGAGCAGTTCTTC.

This CDR3 reads CASSLTGSQPQHF. CDR3 nucleotides: TGTGCCAGCAGTTTAACGGGGAGTCAGCCCCAGCATTTT. The chain employs TRBV28 and TRBJ1-5; D is unclear. Germline lookup yields CDR1 MDHEN and CDR2 SYDVKM. This CDR3 contains 13 residues. Trimming pared 2 bases from V and 6 bases from J, leaving 8 bases between.

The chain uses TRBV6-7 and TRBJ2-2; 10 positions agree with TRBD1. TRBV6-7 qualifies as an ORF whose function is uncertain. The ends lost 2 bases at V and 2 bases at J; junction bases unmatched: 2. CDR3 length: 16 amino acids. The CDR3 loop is CASSYPTGGNTGELFF. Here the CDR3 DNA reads TGTGCCAGCAGTTACCCGACAGGGGGCAACACCGGGGAGCTGTTTTTT.

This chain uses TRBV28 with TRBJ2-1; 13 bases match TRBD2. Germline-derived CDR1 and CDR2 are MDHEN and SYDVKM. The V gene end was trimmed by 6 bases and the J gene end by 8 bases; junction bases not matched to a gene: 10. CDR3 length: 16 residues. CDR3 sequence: CASSETSGRSLHEQFF. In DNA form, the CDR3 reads TGTGCCAGCAGCGAGACTAGCGGGAGGTCCCTGCATGAGCAGTTCTTC.

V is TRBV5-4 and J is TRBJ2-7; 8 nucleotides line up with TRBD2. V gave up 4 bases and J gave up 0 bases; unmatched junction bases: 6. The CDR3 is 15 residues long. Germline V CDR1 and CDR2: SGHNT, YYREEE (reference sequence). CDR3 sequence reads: CASSPSGFSSYEQYF. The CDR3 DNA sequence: TGTGCCAGCAGCCCTAGCGGGTTTAGCTCCTACGAGCAGTACTTC.

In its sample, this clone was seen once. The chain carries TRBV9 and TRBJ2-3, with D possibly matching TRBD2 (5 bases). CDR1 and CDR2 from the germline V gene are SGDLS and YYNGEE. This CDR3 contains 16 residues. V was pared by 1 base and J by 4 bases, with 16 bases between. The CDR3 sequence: CASSVLMRGGPDTQYF. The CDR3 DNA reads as TGTGCCAGCAGCGTATTAATGAGAGGAGGCCCAGATACGCAGTATTTT.

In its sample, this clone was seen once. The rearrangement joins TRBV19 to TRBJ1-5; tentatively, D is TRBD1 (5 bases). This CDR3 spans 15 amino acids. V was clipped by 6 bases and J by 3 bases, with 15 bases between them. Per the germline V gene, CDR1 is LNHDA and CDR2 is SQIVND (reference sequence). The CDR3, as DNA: TGTGCCAGTAGCTTCAGTGGGGGGTCCAATCAGCCCCAGCATTTT. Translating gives CASSFSGGSNQPQHF.

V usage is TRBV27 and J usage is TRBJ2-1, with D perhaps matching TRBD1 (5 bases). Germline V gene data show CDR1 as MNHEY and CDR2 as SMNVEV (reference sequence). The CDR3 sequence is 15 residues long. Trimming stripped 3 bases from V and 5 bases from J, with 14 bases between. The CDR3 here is CASSFAQVLNNEQFF. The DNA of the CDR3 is TGTGCCAGCAGTTTTGCACAGGTTCTCAACAATGAGCAGTTCTTC.

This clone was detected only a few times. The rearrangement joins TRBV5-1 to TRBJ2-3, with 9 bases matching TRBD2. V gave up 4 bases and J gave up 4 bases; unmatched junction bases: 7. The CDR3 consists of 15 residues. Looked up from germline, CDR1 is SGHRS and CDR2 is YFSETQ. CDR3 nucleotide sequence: TGCGCCAGCAGCGACCCAGCGGGGGGTTCAGATACGCAGTATTTT. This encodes CASSDPAGGSDTQYF.

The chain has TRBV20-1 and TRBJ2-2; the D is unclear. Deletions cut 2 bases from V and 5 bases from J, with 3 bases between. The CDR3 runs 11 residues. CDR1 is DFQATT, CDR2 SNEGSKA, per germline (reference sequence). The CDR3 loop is CSARQTGELFF. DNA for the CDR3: TGCAGTGCTAGACAAACCGGGGAGCTGTTTTTT.

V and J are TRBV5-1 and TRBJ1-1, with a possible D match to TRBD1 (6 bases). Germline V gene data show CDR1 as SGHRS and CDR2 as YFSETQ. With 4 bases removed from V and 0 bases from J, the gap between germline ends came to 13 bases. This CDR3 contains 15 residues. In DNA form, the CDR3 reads TGCGCCAGCAGCCCTGGACAGACCATGAACACTGAAGCTTTCTTT. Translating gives CASSPGQTMNTEAFF.

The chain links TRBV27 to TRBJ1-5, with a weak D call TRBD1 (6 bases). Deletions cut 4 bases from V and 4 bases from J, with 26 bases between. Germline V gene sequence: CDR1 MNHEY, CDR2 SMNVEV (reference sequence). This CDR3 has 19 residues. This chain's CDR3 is CASSSRAPTGWVMNQPQHF. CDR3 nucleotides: TGTGCCAGCAGTTCTAGGGCCCCAACAGGGTGGGTTATGAATCAGCCCCAGCATTTT.

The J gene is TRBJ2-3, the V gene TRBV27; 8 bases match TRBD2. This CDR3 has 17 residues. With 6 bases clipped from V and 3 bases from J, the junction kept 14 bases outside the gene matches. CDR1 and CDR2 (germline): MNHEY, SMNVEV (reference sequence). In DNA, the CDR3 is TGTGCCAGCAGCGTTCCTGGGGGACTAGGTGGTACAGATACGCAGTATTTT. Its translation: CASSVPGGLGGTDTQYF.

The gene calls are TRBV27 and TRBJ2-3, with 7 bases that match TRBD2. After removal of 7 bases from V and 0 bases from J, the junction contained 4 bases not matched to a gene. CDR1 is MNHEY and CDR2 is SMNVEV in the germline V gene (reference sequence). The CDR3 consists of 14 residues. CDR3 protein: CASTWGGSTDTQYF. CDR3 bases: TGTGCCAGCACTTGGGGGGGTAGCACAGATACGCAGTATTTT.

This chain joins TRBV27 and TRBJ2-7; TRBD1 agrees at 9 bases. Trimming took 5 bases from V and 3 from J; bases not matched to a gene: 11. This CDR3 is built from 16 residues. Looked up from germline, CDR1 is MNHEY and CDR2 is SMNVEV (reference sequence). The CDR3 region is CASSPGSGTGFYEQYF. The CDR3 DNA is TGTGCCAGCAGTCCGGGATCCGGGACAGGGTTCTACGAGCAGTACTTC.